This paragraph covers one T cell receptor beta chain sequence. Its antigen is not known. This record belongs to a study of shared clonotypes between healthy human individuals. The study, taken as a whole, reports: Researchers found naive subsets generally carried larger estimated richness than memory subsets. It was anticipated that sequencing depth would influence how many clonotypes donors shared.

The CDR3 loop spans 18 amino acids. V trimming: 3 bases; J trimming: 4 bases; junction bases outside the gene matches: 13. In germline, CDR1 is MGHDK, CDR2 SYGVNS. The genomic DNA of each subset was split evenly across several immunoSEQ plates. Per the original data handling: ImmunoSEQ gave junction-only sequences without quality scores, so filtering differed. Clones were sequenced by immunoSEQ multiplex PCR, and TCRdb holds only the in-frame ones, with some missing. The D gene and trimming were derived from the DNA, and the V and J assignments and clone size from that table. Here the sample spans about 2,100,000 clones, 85% to 95% being singletons. CD45RO-negative CD8 cells positively selected for CCR7 made up the naive population, which excluded terminally differentiated effector memory CD45RA+ cells.

The chain employs TRBV25-1 and TRBJ1-4, with TRBD1 matching 8 bases. This receptor was taken from a man aged 18 to 30 in good health. Some clones in this sample may be carry-over from other donors' samples. What was sequenced was naive CD8+ T cells from PBMCs. For the CDR3, the DNA is TGTGCCAGCAGTGACCCTCGACAGGGGTTGGGGTATAATGAAAAACTGTTTTTT. This sequence encodes CASSDPRQGLGYNEKLFF.